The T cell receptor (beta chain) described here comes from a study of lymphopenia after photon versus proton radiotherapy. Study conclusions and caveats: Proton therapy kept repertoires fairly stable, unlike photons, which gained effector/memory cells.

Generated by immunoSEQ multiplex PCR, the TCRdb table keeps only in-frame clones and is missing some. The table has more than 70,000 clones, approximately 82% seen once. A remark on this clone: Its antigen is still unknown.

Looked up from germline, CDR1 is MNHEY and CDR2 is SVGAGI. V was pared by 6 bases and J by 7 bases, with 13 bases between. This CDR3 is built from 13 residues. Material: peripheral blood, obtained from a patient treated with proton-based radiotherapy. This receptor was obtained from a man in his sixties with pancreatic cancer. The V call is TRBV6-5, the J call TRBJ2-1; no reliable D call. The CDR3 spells CASSSGPVNEQFF. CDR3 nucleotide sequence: TGTGCCAGCAGCTCCGGGCCCGTGAATGAGCAGTTCTTC.